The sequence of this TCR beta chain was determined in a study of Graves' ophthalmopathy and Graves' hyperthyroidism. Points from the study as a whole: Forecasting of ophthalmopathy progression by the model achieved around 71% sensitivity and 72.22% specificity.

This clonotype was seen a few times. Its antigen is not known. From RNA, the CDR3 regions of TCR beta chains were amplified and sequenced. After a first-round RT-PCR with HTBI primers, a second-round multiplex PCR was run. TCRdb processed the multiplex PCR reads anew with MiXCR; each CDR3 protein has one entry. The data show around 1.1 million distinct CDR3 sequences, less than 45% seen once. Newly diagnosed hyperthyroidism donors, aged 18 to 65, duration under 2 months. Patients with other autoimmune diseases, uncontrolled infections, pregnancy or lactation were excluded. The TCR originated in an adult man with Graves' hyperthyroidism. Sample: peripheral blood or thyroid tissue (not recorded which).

The CDR3 nucleotides read TGTGCTAGTGGTCTTAGACCTGGGGACGGTAATTCACCCCTCCACTTT. It specifies CASGLRPGDGNSPLHF. The chain recombines TRBV12-5 with TRBJ1-6; tentatively, D is TRBD1 (5 bases). Germline V gene data show CDR1 as LGHNT and CDR2 as FRNRAP. This CDR3 is 16 amino acids long. Trimming removed 5 bases from V and 6 bases from J, with 17 bases in between.